What follows are 7 T cell receptor beta chains derived from one specimen sequenced in a study of CD8 T cells in Susac syndrome. It was with random hexamers that 0.5 to 1 ug RNA was reverse transcribed. TCRdb analysed the immunoSEQ multiplex PCR reads with MiXCR anew, one entry per CDR3 protein. The table records 150,000 to 200,000 distinct CDR3 sequences, approximately 94% of them present only once. Specimen: CD4+ T cells from PBMCs. Receptor source: a human donor with multiple sclerosis.

V is TRBV15 and J is TRBJ2-3; D could derive from TRBD1 or TRBD2 (6 bases each). The CDR3 totals 15 residues. V was cut by 6 bases and J by 4 bases, with 17 bases left in between. The germline CDR1 and CDR2 sequences are LNHNV and YYDKDF (reference sequence). This CDR3 is CATSWGAQLSDTQYF. CDR3 DNA sequence: TGTGCCACCAGTTGGGGGGCGCAGTTGTCAGATACGCAGTATTTT.

The genes are TRBV27 and TRBJ1-5; D remains unclear. This CDR3 is 14 amino acids long. The germline CDR1 and CDR2 sequences are MNHEY and SMNVEV (reference sequence). V was trimmed by 2 bases and J by 7 bases, leaving 12 bases between them. The CDR3 loop is CASSLRPAGQPQHF. CDR3 DNA: TGTGCCAGCAGTTTACGGCCAGCAGGACAGCCCCAGCATTTT.

The chain has TRBV7-8 and TRBJ2-1; D is ambiguous. Germline values: CDR1 SGHVS, CDR2 FQNEAQ. The CDR3 spans 12 residues. The V and J ends lost 5 bases and 6 bases respectively, with 8 bases between them. The chain's CDR3 is CASSHPRNEQFF. The CDR3 coding sequence is TGTGCCAGCAGCCACCCACGCAATGAGCAGTTCTTC.

This clonotype appeared a single time. The DNA for the CDR3 is TGCAGTGCTACCGGGGGCAGGGCTGGCTACACCTTC. Protein sequence: CSATGGRAGYTF. The V and J genes are TRBV20-1 and TRBJ1-2; D might be TRBD1 (6 bases). The germline gives CDR1 DFQATT, CDR2 SNEGSKA (reference sequence). V dropped 4 bases and J dropped 7 bases, with 13 bases sitting between them. The CDR3 is 12 amino acids.

This sequence joins TRBV3-1 and TRBJ2-3; a possible D gene is TRBD2 (5 bases). V lost 7 bases and J lost 0, with 14 bases in between. The CDR3 totals 15 residues. The germline V gene encodes CDR1 LGHDT and CDR2 YNNKEL (reference sequence). CDR3 nucleotides: TGTGCCAGCACGAGAGGGCTCTCTAGCACAGATACGCAGTATTTT. Amino acids: CASTRGLSSTDTQYF.

The rearrangement links TRBV29-1 to TRBJ2-2; D could derive from TRBD1 or TRBD2 (5 bases each). CDR1 is SQVTM and CDR2 is ANQGSEA in the germline V gene. The CDR3 sequence is 13 residues long. Here the CDR3 DNA reads TGCAGTGCCGGGACCCTTATTCCCGGGGAGCTGTTTTTT. It specifies CSAGTLIPGELFF.

The CDR3 region is CASSVLSAGTEAFF. The CDR3 DNA reads TGTGCCAGCAGCGTGCTGTCCGCGGGGACTGAAGCTTTCTTT. This sequence joins TRBV9 and TRBJ1-1; D not resolved. Germline V CDR1 and CDR2: SGDLS, YYNGEE. The ends were cut back, 2 bases at V and 5 bases at J, with 13 bases in the middle. This CDR3 is built from 14 residues. The complete variable domain, with remaining parts taken from reference TRBV9 and TRBJ1-1, reads DSGVTQTPKHLITATGQRVTLRCSPRSGDLSVYWYQQSLDQGLQFLIQYYNGEERAKGNILERFSAQQFPDLHSELNLSSLELGDSALYFCASSVLSAGTEAFFGQGTRLTVV.